These 9 T cell receptor beta chains share one sample of origin, sequenced in a study of technical replicates of blood from several donors. Measured with immunoSEQ multiplex PCR; TCRdb has only the in-frame clones, and not every one. In the table there are around 76,000 clones, roughly 89% of which are singletons. The sample consisted of T cells isolated from PBMCs. The receptors come from a human donor in good health.

This clone was seen more than once but under ten times. This chain uses TRBV29-1 with TRBJ1-1; D gene ambiguous. V dropped 7 bases and J dropped 3 bases, with 9 bases sitting between them. This CDR3 spans 11 amino acids. From germline, CDR1 is SQVTM and CDR2 ANQGSEA. The CDR3 coding sequence is TGCAGCGGACTCAGTGACACTGAAGCTTTCTTT. Its translation is CSGLSDTEAFF.

This clone came up a few times. Other DNA variants within this sample encode the same CDR3. The chain combines TRBV19 with TRBJ2-1, with 10 bases lining up with TRBD2. Germline V gives CDR1 LNHDA, CDR2 SQIVND (reference sequence). The trim removed 4 bases at V and 0 bases at J, leaving 0 bases unmatched. The CDR3 loop spans 15 amino acids. This CDR3 is CASSTSGSSYNEQFF. The CDR3 region has the DNA TGTGCCAGTAGTACTAGCGGGAGCTCCTACAATGAGCAGTTCTTC.

The J gene is TRBJ1-1, the V gene TRBV9; no definite D call. The CDR3 consists of 15 residues. CDR1 is SGDLS, CDR2 YYNGEE, per germline. Trimming left V 0 bases short and J 4 bases short, with 13 bases between. The CDR3 coding sequence is TGTGCCAGCAGCGTAGATGGCAGGCCTGTCACTGAAGCTTTCTTT. This encodes CASSVDGRPVTEAFF.

The V call is TRBV29-1, the J call TRBJ2-1; 7 positions agree with TRBD2. CDR3 length: 15 residues. The V and J ends lost 7 bases and 2 bases, in that order; junction bases with no gene match: 11. The germline V gene encodes CDR1 SQVTM and CDR2 ANQGSEA. CDR3 coding DNA: TGCAGCGGGGAAGGGGACTACACTACCTACAATGAGCAGTTCTTC. Translation gives CSGEGDYTTYNEQFF.

This sequence joins TRBV10-1 and TRBJ2-1, with 8 nucleotides matching TRBD1. The V gene end was trimmed by 3 bases and the J gene end by 8 bases; junction bases not matched to a gene: 6. CDR1 and CDR2 (germline): WNHNN, SYGVQD (reference sequence). This CDR3 is 14 amino acids long. The CDR3 bases are TGCGCCAGCAGTGAAAACAGGGGGTTCGATGAGCAGTTCTTC. Encoded protein: CASSENRGFDEQFF.

The CDR3 region has the DNA TGTGCCAGTAGTCCCTTGGGGCAGGGGAACGAGCAGTACTTC. Translation gives CASSPLGQGNEQYF. J is TRBJ2-7 and V is TRBV19, with D possibly matching TRBD1 (6 bases). Looked up from germline, CDR1 is LNHDA and CDR2 is SQIVND (reference sequence). Trimming removed 5 bases at V and 5 bases at J, with 16 bases between. The CDR3 spans 14 residues.

The V call is TRBV4-2, the J call TRBJ1-1; no clear D gene. The V end was cut by 4 bases, the J end by 0 bases, with 12 bases between. The CDR3 has 15 residues. Germline V lookup: CDR1 LGHNA, CDR2 YNFKEQ. The CDR3 region has the DNA TGTGCCAGCAGCCCGGCGGGTGCGTTGAACACTGAAGCTTTCTTT. It translates to CASSPAGALNTEAFF.

The chain combines TRBV7-3 with TRBJ2-7, with unresolved D. The V end lost 1 base, the J end lost 6 bases, and 10 bases lay between the germline ends. This CDR3 comprises 13 residues. Looked up from germline, CDR1 is SGHTA and CDR2 is FQGTGA. Here the CDR3 reads CASSLSLLSEQYF. The CDR3 nucleotides are TGTGCCAGCAGCTTAAGCCTCCTGAGCGAGCAGTACTTC.

The chain couples TRBV19 to TRBJ2-2, with D perhaps TRBD1 (5 bases). This CDR3 spans 14 amino acids. Germline values: CDR1 LNHDA, CDR2 SQIVND (reference sequence). Trimming took off 3 bases at V and 2 bases at J, with 7 bases between the two ends. CDR3 residues: CASSITGNTGELFF. The CDR3 coding sequence is TGTGCCAGTAGTATCACAGGCAACACCGGGGAGCTGTTTTTT.